The T cell receptor (beta chain) described here comes from a study of blood T cell repertoires in COVID-19 (dated by TCRdb to 2019 to 2021). Turning to the overall study: Samples from collaborators originated in the United States, Italy and Spain and spanned both the acute and convalescent phases of COVID-19. Where available, HLA class I and class II types were taken from metadata supplied by the sample provider and were not determined by assay-based typing. Deeply sampled blood TCRbeta repertoires from subjects exposed to, actively infected with, or recovered from COVID-19 were included in the dataset. The repertoires were made available in a free public database intended to serve as a resource for research on the immune response to SARS-CoV-2. Samples came from the ongoing ImmuneRACE study (first 160 participants) plus 1,254 subjects from 6 global collaborators. Sample metadata almost always included a de-identified subject ID, COVID-19 status, age in years and sex. The prospective study material was composed of cDNA or gDNA derived from T cells, B-cell-depleted T cells, or PBMCs. General study outcomes and caveats: The amount of clinical and demographic metadata varied by source and participant and was provided uncurated.

Enrolling through a virtual design, the prospective study's participants ranged in age from about 18 to 100 years and lived across some 22 United States geographic areas. Cohort assignment in the prospective study relied on participant-reported clinical history from a screening survey and a study questionnaire. Recovered participants in ImmuneRACE Cohort 3 were defined as having two consecutive negative NP/OP PCR tests, clearance from a healthcare professional, or resolution of symptoms. Mobile phlebotomists in the prospective study collected whole blood, serum and a nasopharyngeal or oropharyngeal swab from every participant. Prospective study participants could optionally give additional blood draws and questionnaires over an approximately two-month period. Before DNA extraction, blood samples from the prospective study were shipped at room temperature or frozen. As to this clone: The clone's antigen remains unknown. Base qualities are not recorded, but no much larger clone differs from it by a single base.

Measured from the cysteine to the phenylalanine, the CDR3 is 16 residues long. Only the CDR3 region is kept as DNA, spanning 48 bases read in frame from base 1. Unmatched junction bases come to 7, with V trimmed by 0 bases and J by 2 bases. According to the germline V gene, CDR1 reads SGHRS and CDR2 reads YFSETQ. TCRbeta CDR3 regions were amplified from genomic DNA using the immunoSEQ Assay, a bias-controlled multiplex PCR. The paper's data handling went like this. Within the assay, amplification of reference gene primers was used to estimate how many nucleated cells each sample contained. To quantify the absolute abundance of each unique TCRbeta CDR3 rearrangement, sequence reads were collapsed and filtered. For each sample, productive Simpson clonality was calculated by taking the square root of Simpson's diversity index across productive rearrangements. The immuneACCESS repertoire file appears here via TCRdb, limited to in-frame rearrangements. These files lack a portion of the clones; in checked studies, under half of the deficit traces to unresolved V genes, and the cause of the others is not known. V and J calls and clone size come straight from that table; D and trimming were deduced from the DNA. For this sample the table gives around 330,000 clones, of which roughly nine tenths were detected only once. The ten largest clones capture 2.6% of the sample.

The receptor was isolated from a man between 60 and 75 years old who had recovered from COVID-19. Here the chain combines TRBV5-1 and TRBJ2-7, and 8 junction bases match TRBD2. The sequencing sample was made of PBMCs or T cells enriched from blood (not recorded which). The CDR3 region reads CASSLAERGFPYEQYF. The DNA reads TGCGCCAGCAGCTTGGCCGAGCGGGGGTTCCCCTACGAGCAGTACTTC.